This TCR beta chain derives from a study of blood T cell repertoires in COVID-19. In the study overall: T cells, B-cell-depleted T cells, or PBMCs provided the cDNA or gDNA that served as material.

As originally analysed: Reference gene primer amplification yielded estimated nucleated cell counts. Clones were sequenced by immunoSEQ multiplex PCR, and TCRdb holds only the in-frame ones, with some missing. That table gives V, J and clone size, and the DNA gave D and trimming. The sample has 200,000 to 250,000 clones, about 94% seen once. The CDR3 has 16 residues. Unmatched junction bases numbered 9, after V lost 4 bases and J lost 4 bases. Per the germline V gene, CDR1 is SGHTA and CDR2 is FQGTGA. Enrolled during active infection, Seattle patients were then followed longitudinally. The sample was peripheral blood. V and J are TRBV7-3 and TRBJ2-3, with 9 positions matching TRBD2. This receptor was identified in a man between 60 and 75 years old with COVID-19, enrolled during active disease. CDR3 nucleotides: TGTGCCAGCAGCTGGTTTAGCGGGAGTGGAGCAGATACGCAGTATTTT. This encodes CASSWFSGSGADTQYF.